The text below deals with one T cell receptor (beta chain). Sequencing used immunoSEQ multiplex PCR; TCRdb keeps in-frame clones, though not all of them. The profile shows under 450,000 clones, approximately 90% of them singletons. This sample is part of a study of control samples from healthy donors and cancer patients. The germline V gene has CDR1 MGHDK and CDR2 SYGVNS. The CDR3 consists of 16 residues. V lost 10 bases, J lost 3 bases, and 14 bases stayed unmatched. The chain joins TRBV25-1 to TRBJ1-1, with TRBD1 matching 10 bases. The sequencing input was PBMCs. The clonotype was recovered from a middle-aged man with head and neck cancer. Here the CDR3 reads CATRRKTGGRDTEAFF. The CDR3, as DNA: TGTGCCACCCGAAGGAAGACAGGGGGCAGAGACACTGAAGCTTTCTTT.